The clone carrying this TCR beta chain was recorded a few times. The sample comes from a study of CD8 T cells in ankylosing spondylitis. Germline CDR1 is MDHEN and CDR2 is SYDVKM. This CDR3 comprises 13 residues. Trimming removed 7 bases at V and 4 bases at J, with 11 bases between. One entry per CDR3 protein results from TCRdb running MiXCR on the 5' RACE reads. The sample carries 300,000 to 400,000 distinct CDR3 sequences, approximately 22% recorded once. The sequenced sample was blood, either unsorted or a sorted T cell fraction (not recorded which). The genes are TRBV28 and TRBJ2-1, with D perhaps TRBD2 (6 bases). The sequence was collected from a male donor with ankylosing spondylitis or in good health (not recorded which). CDR3: CASIGEVYNEQFF. The CDR3 DNA reads as TGTGCCAGCATCGGGGAGGTATACAATGAGCAGTTCTTC.